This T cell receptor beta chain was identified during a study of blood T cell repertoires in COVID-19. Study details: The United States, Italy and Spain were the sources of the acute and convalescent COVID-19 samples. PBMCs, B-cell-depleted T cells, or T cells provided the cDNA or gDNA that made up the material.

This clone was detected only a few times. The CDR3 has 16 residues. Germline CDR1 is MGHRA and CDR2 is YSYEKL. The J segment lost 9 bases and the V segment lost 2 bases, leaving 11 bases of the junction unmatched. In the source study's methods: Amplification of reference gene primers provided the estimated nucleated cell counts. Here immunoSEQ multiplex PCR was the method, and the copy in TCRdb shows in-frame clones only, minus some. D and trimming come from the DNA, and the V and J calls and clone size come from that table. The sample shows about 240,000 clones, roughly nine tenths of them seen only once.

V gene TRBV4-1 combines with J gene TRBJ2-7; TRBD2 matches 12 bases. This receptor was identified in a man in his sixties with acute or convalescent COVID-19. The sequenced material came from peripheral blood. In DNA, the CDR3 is TGCGCCAGCAGCCAATTCCAGACTAGCGGGAGTTCCGGGCAGTACTTC. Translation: CASSQFQTSGSSGQYF.